This T cell receptor (beta chain) was sequenced in a study of neurological immune-mediated disorders. Study outcomes and limitations: HTLV-1-associated myelopathy ranked highest for TCR clonal expansion and multiple sclerosis lowest, beneath healthy controls.

The time point: longitudinal time-point 3. Preparation of the unsorted libraries drew on 2 million PBMCs stored at -80 C. As to this clonotype: The antigen is not known.

TCRdb fed the 5' RACE reads into MiXCR, producing one record per CDR3 protein. The data show 53,000 or so distinct CDR3 sequences, 7% to 9% seen once. V dropped 4 bases and J dropped 0; count of bases not matched to a gene: 5. The CDR3 runs to 15 residues. Germline V gene sequence: CDR1 ENHRY, CDR2 SYGVKD. Sequencing used PBMCs. The rearrangement links TRBV10-3 to TRBJ2-5; 7 bases align to TRBD2. The source is a woman aged 40-49 years in good health. CDR3 sequence reads: CAISVVAGYQETQYF. CDR3 coding DNA: TGTGCCATCAGTGTGGTAGCGGGCTACCAAGAGACCCAGTACTTC.